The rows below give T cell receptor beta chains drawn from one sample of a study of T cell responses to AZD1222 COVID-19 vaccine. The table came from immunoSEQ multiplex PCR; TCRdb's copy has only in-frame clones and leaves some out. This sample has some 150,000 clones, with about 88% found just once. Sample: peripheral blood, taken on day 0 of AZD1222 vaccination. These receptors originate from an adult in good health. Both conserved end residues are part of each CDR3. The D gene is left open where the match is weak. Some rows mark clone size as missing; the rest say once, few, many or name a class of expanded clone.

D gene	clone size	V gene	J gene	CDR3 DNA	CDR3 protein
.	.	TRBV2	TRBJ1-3	TGTGCCAGCAGTGTCCTGAAAAGGGGTTCCGGAAACACCATATATTTT	CASSVLKRGSGNTIYF
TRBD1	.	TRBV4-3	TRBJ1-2	TGCGCCAGCAGATCCCGGGACAGGGTAGGTTTCGGTGGCTACACCTTC	CASRSRDRVGFGGYTF
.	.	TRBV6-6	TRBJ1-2	TGTGCCACCGGGCGGGGAGGGGTAACTGGCTACACCTTC	CATGRGGVTGYTF
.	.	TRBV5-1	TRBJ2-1	TGCGCCAGCAGCCATCCCGGGACTCCTAAGAGCAATGAGCAGTTCTTC	CASSHPGTPKSNEQFF
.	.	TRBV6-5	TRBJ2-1	TGTGCCAGCAGGGGGAGTACCCTCAATGAGCAGTTCTTC	CASRGSTLNEQFF
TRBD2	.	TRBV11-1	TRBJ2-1	TGTGCCAGCAGCACTAGCCTCGGACTAGCGGCGCCGGAGCAGTTCTTC	CASSTSLGLAAPEQFF
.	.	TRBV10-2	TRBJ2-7	TGCGCCAGCAGAACGCAACCGTCTAGCGAGCAGTACTTC	CASRTQPSSEQYF
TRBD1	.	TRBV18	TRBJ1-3	TGTGCCAGCTCACCCAGCGGGACAGGAGGAAACACCATATATTTT	CASSPSGTGGNTIYF
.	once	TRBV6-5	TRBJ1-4	TGTGCCAGCAGTTACCAAAACAACCCCCCTGAAAAACTGTTTTTT	CASSYQNNPPEKLFF
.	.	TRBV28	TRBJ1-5	TGTGCATCCGGGGGTCAGCCCCAGCATTTT	CASGGQPQHF
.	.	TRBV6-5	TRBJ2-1	TGTGCCAGCAGGTTAGACGGGACGATCAATGAGCAGTTCTTC	CASRLDGTINEQFF
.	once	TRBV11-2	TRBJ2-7	TGTGCCAGCAGCTTAGGAGACTACGAGCAGTACTTC	CASSLGDYEQYF
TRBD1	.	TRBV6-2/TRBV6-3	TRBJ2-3	TGTGCCAGCAGTGCCCCGGGACAGGGGGCAAGGTATTTT	CASSAPGQGARYF
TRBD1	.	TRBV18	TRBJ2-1	TGTGCCAGCTCACCGGGACAGGACCTCGCCAATGAGCAGTTCTTC	CASSPGQDLANEQFF
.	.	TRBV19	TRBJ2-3	TGTGCCAGTAGAGGTGGCACAGATACGCAGTATTTT	CASRGGTDTQYF
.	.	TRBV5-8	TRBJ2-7	TGTGCCAGCAGCCCGCCCCTCCCCTACGAGCAGTACTTC	CASSPPLPYEQYF
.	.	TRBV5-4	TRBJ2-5	TGTGCCAGCAGCCCGGTAGGGGGGCAAGAGACCCAGTACTTC	CASSPVGGQETQYF
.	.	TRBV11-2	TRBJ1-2	TGTGCCAGCAGCTTAGTTTTGGACAACCGCTTC	CASSLVLDNRF
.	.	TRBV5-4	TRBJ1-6	TGTGCCAGCAGCTTGGCCCTGACAGGAGGGAATAATTCACCCCTCCACTTT	CASSLALTGGNNSPLHF
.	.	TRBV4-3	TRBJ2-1	TGCGCCAGCAGCCAAGATCGACGCGGAGCCTCCTACAATGAGCAGTTCTTC	CASSQDRRGASYNEQFF
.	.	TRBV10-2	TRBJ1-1	TGCGCCAGCAATACAGGGACCACTGAAGCTTTCTTT	CASNTGTTEAFF
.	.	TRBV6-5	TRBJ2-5	TGTGCCAGCAGTCTGGTCACCCAAGAGACCCAGTACTTC	CASSLVTQETQYF
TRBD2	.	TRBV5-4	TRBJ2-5	TGTGCCAGCAGCTTACGACTAGCGGGGCAAGAGACCCAGTACTTC	CASSLRLAGQETQYF
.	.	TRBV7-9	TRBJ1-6	TGTGCCACCGAGGGTGGTAATTCACCCCTCCACTTT	CATEGGNSPLHF
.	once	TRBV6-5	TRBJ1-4	TGTGCCAGCAGCCCAAACGTCCTCAATGAAAAACTGTTTTTT	CASSPNVLNEKLFF
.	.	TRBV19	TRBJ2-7	TGTGCCAGTAGTATATTCCCGTCTCCCTCCTACGAGCAGTACTTC	CASSIFPSPSYEQYF
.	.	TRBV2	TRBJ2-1	TGTGCCAGCAGTTCCCTGATAGACAATGAGCAGTTCTTC	CASSSLIDNEQFF
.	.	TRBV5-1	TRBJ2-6	TGCGCCAGCAGCTTGGTCCCGACCTCTGGGGCCAACGTCCTGACTTTC	CASSLVPTSGANVLTF
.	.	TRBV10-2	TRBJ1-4	TGCGCCAGCAGCCCCCATGAAAAACTGTTTTTT	CASSPHEKLFF
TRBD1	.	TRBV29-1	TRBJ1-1	TGCAGCGTCGCAAGAGGGACAGGTGAAGCTTTCTTT	CSVARGTGEAFF
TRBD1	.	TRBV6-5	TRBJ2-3	TGTGCCTCAAGGAACAGGGGAAGCACAGATACGCAGTATTTT	CASRNRGSTDTQYF
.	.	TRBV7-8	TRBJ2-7	TGTGCCAGCAGCCGAATAGATTACGAGCAGTACTTC	CASSRIDYEQYF
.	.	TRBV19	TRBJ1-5	TGTGCCAGTAGTATACAAGAGATCAATCAGCCCCAGCATTTT	CASSIQEINQPQHF
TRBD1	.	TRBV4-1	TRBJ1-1	TGCGCCAGCAGCCAAAAAAGGACAGGTAGTATGGTCCAAACGGTCGAAGCTTTCTTT	CASSQKRTGSMVQTVEAFF
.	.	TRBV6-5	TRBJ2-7	TGTGCCAGCAGTTATAGAGAGTCCTACGAGCAGTACTTC	CASSYRESYEQYF
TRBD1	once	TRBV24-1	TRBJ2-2	TGTGCCACCAGTGATGCGGGACAGGGTATATCGGGGGAGCTGTTTTTT	CATSDAGQGISGELFF
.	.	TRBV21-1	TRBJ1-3	TGTGCCAGCAGCAAAGGGCGGTCCCCGCGGAACACCATATATTTT	CASSKGRSPRNTIYF
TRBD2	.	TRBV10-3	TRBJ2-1	TGTGCCATCAGTTTGGCTAGCGGGGGAAATGAGCAGTTCTTC	CAISLASGGNEQFF
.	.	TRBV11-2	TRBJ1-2	TGTGCCAGCAGCATTGACCGTATACCTACCTTC	CASSIDRIPTF
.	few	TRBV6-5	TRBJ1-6	TGTGCCAGCAGTTCGCGGGACGGGAGAACTAATTCACCCCTCCACTTT	CASSSRDGRTNSPLHF
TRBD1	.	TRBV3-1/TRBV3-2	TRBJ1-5	TGTGCCAGCAGCCAAGGGGGACAGGAGGCGAATCAGCCCCAGCATTTT	CASSQGGQEANQPQHF
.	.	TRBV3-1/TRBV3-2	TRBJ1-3	TGTGCCAGCAGCCATACAGCCTCTGGAAACACCATATATTTT	CASSHTASGNTIYF
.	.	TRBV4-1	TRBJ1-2	TGCGCCAGCAGCCAAGCCCAGCCGCAGGGAAGAGGAGAAGGCTACACCTTC	CASSQAQPQGRGEGYTF
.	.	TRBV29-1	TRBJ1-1	TGCAGCGCCTCAGAGATGGACACTGAAGCTTTCTTT	CSASEMDTEAFF
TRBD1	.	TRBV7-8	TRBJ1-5	TGTGCCAGCAGCTACGGGACAGGGAAGGGACAGCCCCAGCATTTT	CASSYGTGKGQPQHF